These 13 T cell receptor beta chains came from one sample sequenced in a study of control samples from healthy donors and cancer patients. Clones were sequenced by immunoSEQ multiplex PCR, and TCRdb holds only the in-frame ones, with some missing. Here the sample spans fewer than 110,000 clones, around nine tenths being singletons. The sequenced sample was PBMCs. All receptors derive from a man in his sixties with lung cancer.

This clone was counted once. This chain joins TRBV25-1 and TRBJ1-2; 8 bases match TRBD1. Germline trimming cut 4 bases from V and 8 bases from J; bases unmatched to any gene: 9. The CDR3 totals 14 residues. Germline V gene lookup returns CDR1 MGHDK and CDR2 SYGVNS. The CDR3 loop is CASSGTSGGRGYTF. The CDR3 coding sequence is TGTGCCAGCAGTGGAACCTCAGGGGGCCGGGGCTACACCTTC.

The chain links TRBV10-1 to TRBJ2-3, with TRBD2 matching 10 bases. The CDR3 is 16 amino acids. Unmatched junction bases numbered 6, after V lost 2 bases and J lost 4 bases. Germline-derived CDR1 and CDR2 are WNHNN and SYGVQD (reference sequence). The CDR3 loop is CASSEERGGPADTQYF. CDR3 in DNA: TGCGCCAGCAGTGAGGAGCGGGGGGGCCCTGCAGATACGCAGTATTTT.

The chain links TRBV6-6 to TRBJ1-3; TRBD1 is a possible D gene (5 bases). Trimming took off 6 bases at V and 0 bases at J, with 12 bases between the two ends. The germline CDR1 and CDR2 sequences are MNHNY and SVGAGI (reference sequence). The CDR3 sequence is 15 residues long. The CDR3 here is CASSTGARSGNTIYF. CDR3 sequence (DNA): TGTGCCAGCAGCACCGGGGCCCGCTCTGGAAACACCATATATTTT.

The sample holds a few counts of this clone. The rearrangement links TRBV9 to TRBJ2-7; the D gene is possibly TRBD2 (6 bases). Deletions cut 0 bases from V and 0 bases from J, with 7 bases between. This CDR3 comprises 14 residues. Germline V gene sequence: CDR1 SGDLS, CDR2 YYNGEE. In DNA form, the CDR3 reads TGTGCCAGCAGCGTAGGGGGGGACTCCTACGAGCAGTACTTC. Protein: CASSVGGDSYEQYF.

The J gene is TRBJ1-5, the V gene TRBV10-1; perhaps TRBD1 as D (5 bases). The V end was cut by 3 bases, the J end by 5 bases, with 11 bases between. Germline CDR1 and CDR2: WNHNN and SYGVQD (reference sequence). The CDR3 runs 14 residues. CDR3: CASSDSGRDQPQHF. The CDR3 nucleotides read TGCGCCAGCAGTGATTCGGGACGGGATCAGCCCCAGCATTTT.

The V gene is TRBV2, the J gene TRBJ1-5, with D possibly TRBD1 on 5 matching bases. This CDR3 comprises 15 residues. Trimming pared 1 base from V and 4 bases from J, leaving 11 bases between. In germline, CDR1 is SNHLY, CDR2 FYNNEI. The CDR3 DNA sequence: TGTGCCAGCAGTGAAGATGGGACTCTTAATCAGCCCCAGCATTTT. Residues: CASSEDGTLNQPQHF.

V gene TRBV10-3 combines with J gene TRBJ1-5; weak D call: TRBD1 (6 bases). CDR3 length: 14 amino acids. Trimming removed 3 bases at V and 0 bases at J, with 6 bases between. Germline V gene sequence: CDR1 ENHRY, CDR2 SYGVKD. CDR3 DNA: TGTGCCATCAGTGAAGGGGGTAGCAATCAGCCCCAGCATTTT. It encodes CAISEGGSNQPQHF.

In regard to this clone: A junction boundary mismatches the germline segment, possibly from a read error. In the same sample, other DNA sequences code for this CDR3. The chain uses TRBV11-2 and TRBJ1-1; D remains unclear. Per the germline V gene, CDR1 is SGHAT and CDR2 is FQNNGV. This CDR3 has 15 residues. CDR3 nucleotide sequence: TGTGCCAGCAGCTTAGTAGGCTTCCTGAACACTGAAGCCTTCTTT. Its protein is CASSLVGFLNTEAFF.

The chain is built from TRBV5-5 and TRBJ2-7; possibly TRBD1 for D (6 bases). V was shortened by 0 bases and J by 1 base, with 11 bases between the two germline ends. This CDR3 is 15 amino acids long. Looked up from germline, CDR1 is SGHKS and CDR2 is YYEKEE (reference sequence). In nucleotides, the CDR3 is TGTGCCAGCAGCTTGGGGATAGGGACATCCTACGAGCAGTACTTC. Amino acid sequence: CASSLGIGTSYEQYF. Supplemented by reference TRBV5-5 and TRBJ2-7, the full variable domain reads DAGVTQSPTHLIKTRGQQVTLRCSPISGHKSVSWYQQVLGQGPQFIFQYYEKEERGRGNFPDRFSARQFPNYSSELNVNALLLGDSALYLCASSLGIGTSYEQYFGPGTRLTVT.

The rearrangement joins TRBV5-6 to TRBJ2-5, with TRBD1 matching over 7 bases. Germline CDR1 is SGHDT and CDR2 is YYEEEE. The CDR3 is 15 amino acids. V was pared by 4 bases and J by 7 bases, with 13 bases of the junction left unmatched. CDR3 DNA sequence: TGTGCCAGCAGCCCGTACCGGGACAGCGTGGCGACCCAGTACTTC. Translated: CASSPYRDSVATQYF.

The chain links TRBV7-3 to TRBJ2-3; D remains ambiguous. Germline loops: CDR1 SGHTA, CDR2 FQGTGA. V was shortened by 0 bases and J by 6 bases, with 7 bases between the two germline ends. CDR3 length: 13 amino acids. The CDR3 DNA reads TGTGCCAGCAGCTTAACATATAGGGATACGCAGTATTTT. This codes for CASSLTYRDTQYF.

V and J are TRBV2 and TRBJ2-3; TRBD1 matches at 7 bases. CDR1 is SNHLY and CDR2 is FYNNEI in the germline V gene. The CDR3 is 14 residues long. V shed 5 bases and J 6 bases; nucleotides not matched to a gene: 8. CDR3 coding DNA: TGTGCCAGCAGTTCCGGGACAGTCACGGATACGCAGTATTTT. Translation: CASSSGTVTDTQYF.

This clone has more than one count but fewer than ten. The rearrangement links TRBV7-2 to TRBJ1-1; TRBD1 matches at 9 bases. Looked up from germline, CDR1 is SGHTA and CDR2 is FQGNSA. CDR3 length: 13 residues. The V gene end was trimmed by 4 bases and the J gene end by 8 bases; junction bases not matched to a gene: 5. CDR3 in DNA: TGTGCCAGCAGCTCCCGAGGGACAGGGGAAGCTTTCTTT. Translation gives CASSSRGTGEAFF.